This entry lists 8 T cell receptor beta chains sequenced from one sample in a study of blood T cell repertoires in COVID-19 (TCRdb year 2020). Library preparation was by the immunoSEQ multiplex PCR assay. Sourced from immuneACCESS, this table was stored by TCRdb with only in-frame sequences that have V and J called. A share of the clones is absent; for the studies checked, an unresolved V gene accounts for under half, and the remainder has no known explanation. A total of over 80,000 clones appear in this sample, more than 70% of them only once. The ten largest clones take up approximately 2.9% of the sample. Material: peripheral blood. The receptors derive from a woman aged 80 or older with acute or convalescent COVID-19.

This rearrangement joins TRBV5-1 to TRBJ1-1; D perhaps matches TRBD1 (6 bases). The CDR3 contains 11 residues. Trimming took off 10 bases at V and 10 bases at J, with 17 bases between the two ends. CDR1 is SGHRS and CDR2 is YFSETQ in the germline V gene. CDR3 sequence: CACSGWGRAFF. In DNA, the CDR3 is TGCGCCTGTTCAGGATGGGGGCGAGCTTTCTTT.

Only a few counts were recorded for this clone. CDR3 bases: TGTGCCAGCAGGCCCAGGAGGGCGGTGGCCGGGGAGCTGTTTTTT. As protein: CASRPRRAVAGELFF. The rearrangement uses TRBV2 and TRBJ2-2, with D possibly TRBD2 on 6 matching bases. The CDR3 length is 15 residues. From germline, CDR1 is SNHLY and CDR2 FYNNEI. Trimming took off 6 bases at V and 6 bases at J, with 17 bases between the two ends.

This rearrangement joins TRBV7-2 to TRBJ2-4; possibly TRBD2 for D (6 bases). This CDR3 comprises 13 residues. Trimming removed 5 bases at V and 6 bases at J, with 11 bases between. The germline gives CDR1 SGHTA, CDR2 FQGNSA. The CDR3 protein is CASSPGLINIQYF. The CDR3 nucleotides read TGTGCCAGCAGCCCCGGACTAATAAACATTCAGTACTTC.

This clone appeared a few times. V is TRBV9 and J is TRBJ2-2; D unresolved. There are 14 residues in the CDR3. V was clipped by 0 bases and J by 6 bases, with 9 bases between them. Germline CDR1 SGDLS, CDR2 YYNGEE. The CDR3 bases are TGTGCCAGCAGCGTAGGCTCAGCGCCCGGGGAGCTGTTTTTT. This codes for CASSVGSAPGELFF.

V is TRBV25-1 and J is TRBJ1-2, with TRBD1 matching over 9 bases. The trim removed 3 bases at V and 6 bases at J, leaving 11 bases unmatched. Per germline, CDR1 MGHDK and CDR2 SYGVNS. This CDR3 spans 16 amino acids. The DNA of the CDR3 is TGTGCCAGCAGTGACTCCGGGACAGGGTTTTTTCATGGCTACACCTTC. Its protein is CASSDSGTGFFHGYTF.

The chain links TRBV14 to TRBJ1-1; the D is unclear. The CDR3 runs to 14 residues. Germline V gene lookup returns CDR1 SGHDN and CDR2 FVKESK. The ends were cut back, 2 bases at V and 1 base at J, with 8 bases in the middle. The CDR3 sequence: CASSQLGWNTEAFF. The CDR3 nucleotides read TGTGCCAGCAGCCAACTAGGCTGGAACACTGAAGCTTTCTTT.

V is TRBV11-1 and J is TRBJ2-3, with 7 bases aligning to TRBD2. The CDR3 consists of 16 residues. Germline V gives CDR1 SGHAT, CDR2 FQDESV (reference sequence). The V gene end was trimmed by 0 bases and the J gene end by 0 bases; junction bases not matched to a gene: 3. CDR3 amino acids: CASSLAPAGSTDTQYF. DNA for the CDR3: TGTGCCAGCAGCTTAGCTCCAGCGGGAAGCACAGATACGCAGTATTTT. The variable domain in full, with the rest retrieved from reference TRBV11-1 and TRBJ2-3, is EAEVAQSPRYKITEKSQAVAFWCDPISGHATLYWYRQILGQGPELLVQFQDESVVDDSQLPKDRFSAERLKGVDSTLKIQPAELGDSAMYLCASSLAPAGSTDTQYFGPGTRLTVL.

This clone was seen just once. The V gene is TRBV28, the J gene TRBJ2-1; 9 bases agree with TRBD2. From germline, CDR1 is MDHEN and CDR2 SYDVKM. The CDR3 has 15 residues. The ends lost 5 bases at V and 10 bases at J; junction bases unmatched: 12. As DNA, the CDR3 is TGTGCCAGCAGTGAGATCCTAGCGGGGACTGGAGAGCAGTTCTTC. Amino acid sequence: CASSEILAGTGEQFF. Complete variable domain (other parts from reference TRBV28 and TRBJ2-1): DVKVTQSSRYLVKRTGEKVFLECVQDMDHENMFWYRQDPGLGLRLIYFSYDVKMKEKGDIPEGYSVSREKKERFSLILESASTNQTSMYLCASSEILAGTGEQFFGPGTRLTVL.